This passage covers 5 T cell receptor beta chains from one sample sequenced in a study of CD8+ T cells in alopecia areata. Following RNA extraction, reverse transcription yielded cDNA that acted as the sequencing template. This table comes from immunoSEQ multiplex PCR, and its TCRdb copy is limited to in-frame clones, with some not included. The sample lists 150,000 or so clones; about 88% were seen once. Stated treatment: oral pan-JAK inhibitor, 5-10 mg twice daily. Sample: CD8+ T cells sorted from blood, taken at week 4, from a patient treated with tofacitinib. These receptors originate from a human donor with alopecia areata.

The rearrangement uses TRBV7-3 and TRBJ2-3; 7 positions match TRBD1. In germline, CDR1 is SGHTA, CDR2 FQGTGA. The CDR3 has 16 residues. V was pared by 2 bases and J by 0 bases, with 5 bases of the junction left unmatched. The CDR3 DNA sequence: TGTGCCAGCAGCTTACTAGGGGGCCCTAGCACAGATACGCAGTATTTT. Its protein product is CASSLLGGPSTDTQYF.

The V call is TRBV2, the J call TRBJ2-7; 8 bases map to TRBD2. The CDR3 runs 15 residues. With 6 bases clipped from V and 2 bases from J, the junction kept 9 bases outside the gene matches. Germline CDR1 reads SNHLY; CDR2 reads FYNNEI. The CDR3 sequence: CASRETSGATYEQYF. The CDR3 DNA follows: TGTGCCAGCAGAGAAACTAGCGGAGCGACCTACGAGCAGTACTTC.

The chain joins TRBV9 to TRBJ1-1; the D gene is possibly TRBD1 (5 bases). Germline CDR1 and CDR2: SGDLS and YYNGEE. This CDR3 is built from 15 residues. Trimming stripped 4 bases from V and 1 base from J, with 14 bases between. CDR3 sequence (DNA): TGTGCCAGCAGCCCAAGTGGGGCAGCGAACACTGAAGCTTTCTTT. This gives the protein CASSPSGAANTEAFF.

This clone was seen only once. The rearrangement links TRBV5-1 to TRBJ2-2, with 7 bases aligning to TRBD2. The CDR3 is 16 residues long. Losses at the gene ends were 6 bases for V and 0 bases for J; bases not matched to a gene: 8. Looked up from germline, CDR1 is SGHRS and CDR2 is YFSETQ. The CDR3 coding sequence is TGCGCCAGCACCCCGAGTGGGACTACGAACACCGGGGAGCTGTTTTTT. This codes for CASTPSGTTNTGELFF.

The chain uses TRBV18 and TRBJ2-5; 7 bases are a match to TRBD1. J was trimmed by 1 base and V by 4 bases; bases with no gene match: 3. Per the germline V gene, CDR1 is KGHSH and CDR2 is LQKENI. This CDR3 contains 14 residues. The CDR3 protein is CASSLRDSQETQYF. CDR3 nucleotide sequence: TGTGCCAGCTCACTACGGGACAGCCAAGAGACCCAGTACTTC.